The present T cell receptor (beta chain) was sequenced within a study of early T cells in non-severe SARS-CoV-2 infection. Each CDR3 protein is one row after TCRdb ran MiXCR on the 5' RACE reads. The sample gives some 71,000 distinct CDR3 sequences, around 11% of which show up once; roughly 6% is in the top ten. Trimming cost V 6 bases and J 15 bases; bases outside gene matches: 16. Germline CDR1 is MDHEN and CDR2 is SYDVKM. This CDR3 contains 15 residues. This clonotype came up a few times. The sample comprised whole blood. This TCR came from an adult who was a healthcare worker with PCR-confirmed SARS-CoV-2 infection or an uninfected control (not recorded which). The V call is TRBV28, the J call TRBJ2-1; TRBD2 agrees at 11 bases. The CDR3 bases are TGTGCCAGCAGCCAGGCTCAGGGGGGACTAGCGGACCCGTTCTTC. Its protein is CASSQAQGGLADPFF.